The source of this TCR beta chain is a study of graft-versus-host responses after intestinal transplantation. Study-level information: Each patient got anti-thymocyte globulin induction, then tacrolimus and steroids for two to four years.

A few counts support this clone. Its specificity is unknown. The table came from immunoSEQ multiplex PCR; TCRdb's copy has only in-frame clones and leaves some out. Of some 90,000 clones listed, about 93% are singletons. The germline V gene has CDR1 SGHRS and CDR2 YFSETQ. Trimming took 0 bases from V and 3 from J, leaving 16 bases between them. The CDR3 extends over 16 amino acids. The study's findings and limits: GvH clones occurred in recipient marrow; some first appeared in ileum or blood.

V is TRBV5-1 and J is TRBJ2-7, with TRBD1 as a possible D gene (5 bases). The sequence was obtained from a human donor who received an intestinal transplant. Sequenced material: unstimulated CD8+ T cells sorted from spleen or lymph node cells, taken before intestinal transplant. The CDR3 is CASSLADGHFSYEQYF. The CDR3 region has the DNA TGCGCCAGCAGCTTGGCGGACGGACATTTTAGCTACGAGCAGTACTTC.